This TCR beta chain was found in a study of cytomegalovirus exposure and HLA in healthy donors. Turning to the study itself: T cells numbering around 170 million yielded around 120 million unique TCR beta sequences in an earlier analysis. Among the 398 genotyped donors, 81% were placed in the Caucasian-associated ancestry cluster. Points from the study as a whole: While the bulk of TCR sequences proved rare, some public TCRs turned up in many donors. It was shown in a later analysis that HLA-associated TCR beta chains were more clonally expanded than other, equally common chains.

The J segment lost 4 bases and the V segment lost 0 bases, leaving 4 bases of the junction unmatched. CDR1 is SEHNR, CDR2 FQNEAQ, per germline (reference sequence). The CDR3 runs to 15 residues. On this clone itself: Its antigen is not identified.

The primer mix had 60 Vbeta and 13 Jbeta primers. Clones were read by immunoSEQ multiplex PCR, and TCRdb kept only the in-frame ones, dropping some. The top ten hold 15% to 17% of the sample, which has around 220,000 clones, about 74% seen once. The TCR comes from a man aged 40-49 years in good health and CMV-seronegative. The sequencing sample was made of PBMCs. The V and J genes are TRBV7-9 and TRBJ1-2, with 8 positions matching TRBD1. Here the CDR3 reads CASSLAGQAPYGYTF. The CDR3 coding sequence is TGTGCCAGCAGCTTAGCGGGACAGGCACCCTATGGCTACACCTTC. Using reference TRBV7-9 and TRBJ1-2 for the parts outside the CDR3, the full variable domain is DTGVSQNPRHKITKRGQNVTFRCDPISEHNRLYWYRQTLGQGPEFLTYFQNEAQLEKSRLLSDRFSAERPKGSFSTLEIQRTEQGDSAMYLCASSLAGQAPYGYTFGSGTRLTVV.